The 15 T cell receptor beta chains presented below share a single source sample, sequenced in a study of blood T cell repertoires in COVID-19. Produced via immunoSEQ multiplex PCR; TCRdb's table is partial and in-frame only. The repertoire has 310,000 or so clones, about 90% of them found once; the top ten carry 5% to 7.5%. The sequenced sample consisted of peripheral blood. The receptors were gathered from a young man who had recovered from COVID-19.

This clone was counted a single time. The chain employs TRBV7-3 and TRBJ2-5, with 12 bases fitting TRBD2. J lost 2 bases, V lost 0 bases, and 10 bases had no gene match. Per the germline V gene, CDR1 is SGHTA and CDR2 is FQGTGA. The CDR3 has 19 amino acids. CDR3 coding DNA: TGTGCCAGCAGCTTAACTCCATCGACTAGCGGGAGCAAACAAGAGACCCAGTACTTC. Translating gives CASSLTPSTSGSKQETQYF.

CDR3 DNA: TGTGCCAGCATTTATGCTGGGGCCAACGTCCTGACTTTC. Amino acid sequence: CASIYAGANVLTF. The chain couples TRBV7-9 to TRBJ2-6, with unresolved D. The V end was cut by 7 bases, the J end by 2 bases, with 6 bases between. CDR1 is SEHNR, CDR2 FQNEAQ, per germline (reference sequence). This CDR3 spans 13 amino acids. Complete variable domain (other parts from reference TRBV7-9 and TRBJ2-6): DTGVSQNPRHKITKRGQNVTFRCDPISEHNRLYWYRQTLGQGPEFLTYFQNEAQLEKSRLLSDRFSAERPKGSFSTLEIQRTEQGDSAMYLCASIYAGANVLTFGAGSRLTVL.

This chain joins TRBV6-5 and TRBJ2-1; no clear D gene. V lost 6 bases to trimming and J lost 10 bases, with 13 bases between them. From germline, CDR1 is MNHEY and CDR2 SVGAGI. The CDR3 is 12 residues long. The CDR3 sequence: CASSPLVGEQFF. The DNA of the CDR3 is TGTGCCAGCAGCCCCCTAGTTGGAGAGCAGTTCTTC.

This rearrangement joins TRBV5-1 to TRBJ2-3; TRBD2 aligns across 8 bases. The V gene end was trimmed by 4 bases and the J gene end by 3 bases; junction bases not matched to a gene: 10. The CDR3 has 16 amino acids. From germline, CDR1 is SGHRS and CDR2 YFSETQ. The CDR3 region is CASSRGSGVGTDTQYF. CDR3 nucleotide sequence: TGCGCCAGCAGCCGCGGTAGCGGGGTTGGGACAGATACGCAGTATTTT.

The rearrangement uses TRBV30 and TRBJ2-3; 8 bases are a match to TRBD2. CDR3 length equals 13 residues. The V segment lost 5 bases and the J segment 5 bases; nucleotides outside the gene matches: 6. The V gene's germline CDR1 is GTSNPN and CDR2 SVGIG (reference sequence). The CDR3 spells CAWRGGSGDTQYF. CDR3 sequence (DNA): TGTGCCTGGCGGGGGGGGAGCGGAGATACGCAGTATTTT. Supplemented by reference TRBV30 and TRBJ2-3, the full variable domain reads SQTIHQWPATLVQPVGSPLSLECTVEGTSNPNLYWYRQAAGRGLQLLFYSVGIGQISSEVPQNLSASRPQDRQFILSSKKLLLSDSGFYLCAWRGGSGDTQYFGPGTRLTVL.

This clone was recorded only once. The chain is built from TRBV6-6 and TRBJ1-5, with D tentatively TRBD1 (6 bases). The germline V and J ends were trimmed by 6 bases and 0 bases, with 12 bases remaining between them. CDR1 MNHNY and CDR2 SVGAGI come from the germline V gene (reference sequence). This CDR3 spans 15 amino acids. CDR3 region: CASRKGELSNQPQHF. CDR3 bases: TGTGCCAGCAGGAAGGGGGAACTTAGCAATCAGCCCCAGCATTTT.

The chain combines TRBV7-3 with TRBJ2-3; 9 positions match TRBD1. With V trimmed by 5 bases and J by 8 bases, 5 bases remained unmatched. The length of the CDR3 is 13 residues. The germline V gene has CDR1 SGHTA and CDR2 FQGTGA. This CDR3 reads CASSPDRGGTQYF. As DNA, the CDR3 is TGTGCCAGCAGCCCCGACAGGGGGGGTACGCAGTATTTT.

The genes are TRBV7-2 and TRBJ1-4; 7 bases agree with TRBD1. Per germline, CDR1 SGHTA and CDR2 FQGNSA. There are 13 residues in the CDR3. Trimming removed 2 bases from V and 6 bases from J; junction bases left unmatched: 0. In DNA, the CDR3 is TGTGCCAGCAGCTTAACAGGGGATGAAAAACTGTTTTTT. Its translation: CASSLTGDEKLFF.

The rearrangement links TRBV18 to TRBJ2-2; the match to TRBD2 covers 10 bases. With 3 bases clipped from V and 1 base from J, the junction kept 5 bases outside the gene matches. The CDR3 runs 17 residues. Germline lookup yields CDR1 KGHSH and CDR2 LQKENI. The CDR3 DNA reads TGTGCCAGCTCACCGCTAGCGGGAGTAATGAACACCGGGGAGCTGTTTTTT. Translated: CASSPLAGVMNTGELFF.

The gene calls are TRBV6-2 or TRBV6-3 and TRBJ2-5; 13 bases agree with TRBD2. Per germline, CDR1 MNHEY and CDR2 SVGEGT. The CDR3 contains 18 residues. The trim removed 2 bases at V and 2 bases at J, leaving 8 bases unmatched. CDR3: CASSYTGTSGTIQETQYF. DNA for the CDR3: TGTGCCAGCAGTTACACCGGGACTAGCGGGACGATACAAGAGACCCAGTACTTC.

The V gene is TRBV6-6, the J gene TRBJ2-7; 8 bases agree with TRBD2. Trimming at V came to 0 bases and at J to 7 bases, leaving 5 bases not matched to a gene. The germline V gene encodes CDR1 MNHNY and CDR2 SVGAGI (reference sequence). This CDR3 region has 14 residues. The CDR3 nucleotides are TGTGCCAGCAGTTACTCTCCGGAGCGGGGGGAGCAGTACTTC. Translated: CASSYSPERGEQYF.

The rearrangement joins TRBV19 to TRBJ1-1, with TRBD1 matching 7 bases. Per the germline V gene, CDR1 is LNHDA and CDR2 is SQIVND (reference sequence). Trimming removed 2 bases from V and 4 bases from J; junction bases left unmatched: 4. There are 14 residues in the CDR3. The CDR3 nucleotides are TGTGCCAGTAGTATAACAGGGGAGCCCACTGAAGCTTTCTTT. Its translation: CASSITGEPTEAFF.

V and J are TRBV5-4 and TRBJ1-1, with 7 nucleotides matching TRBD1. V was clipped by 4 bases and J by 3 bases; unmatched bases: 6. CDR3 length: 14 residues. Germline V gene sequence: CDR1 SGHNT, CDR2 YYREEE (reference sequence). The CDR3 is CASSPRQGYTEAFF. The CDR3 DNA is TGTGCCAGCAGCCCCAGACAGGGCTACACTGAAGCTTTCTTT.

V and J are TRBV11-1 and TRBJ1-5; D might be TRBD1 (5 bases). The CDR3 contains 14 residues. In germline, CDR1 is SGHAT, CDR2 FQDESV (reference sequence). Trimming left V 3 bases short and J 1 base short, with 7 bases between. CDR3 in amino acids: CASSFAGSNQPQHF. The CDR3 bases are TGTGCCAGCAGCTTCGCAGGGAGCAATCAGCCCCAGCATTTT.

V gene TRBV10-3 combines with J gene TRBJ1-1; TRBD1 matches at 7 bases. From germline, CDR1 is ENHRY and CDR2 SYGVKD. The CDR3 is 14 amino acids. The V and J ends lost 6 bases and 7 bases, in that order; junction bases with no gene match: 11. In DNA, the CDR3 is TGTGCCATCAGCCGGGAAGCGACAGGGCGTGAAGCTTTCTTT. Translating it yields CAISREATGREAFF.